This TCR beta chain appears in the sequencing data of a study of CD8 T cells in Susac syndrome. Study-wide results and limits: Expansion of clones was not seen in the CD4+ T cell repertoires of Susac syndrome.

As concerns this clonotype: Its antigen is not known.

RNA in amounts of about 0.45 to 1 ug was reverse transcribed with random hexamers. Amplification of TCR beta CDR3 across 54 Vbeta and 13 Jbeta was performed with immunoSEQ multiplex PCR. TCRdb reanalysed the immunoSEQ multiplex PCR reads using MiXCR and keeps one entry per CDR3 protein. The repertoire holds under 250,000 distinct CDR3 sequences, with 94% as singletons. The germline V gene has CDR1 MNHEY and CDR2 SVGEGT. The CDR3 has 13 residues. V shed 2 bases and J shed 4 bases, with 6 bases lying between them. The sequenced material came from CD4+ T cells from PBMCs. This receptor was identified in a human donor with Susac syndrome. The rearrangement links TRBV6-2 or TRBV6-3 to TRBJ1-5; D gene uncertain. CDR3: CASSYVGNQPQHF. CDR3 sequence (DNA): TGTGCCAGCAGTTACGTGGGGAATCAGCCCCAGCATTTT.